This T cell receptor (beta chain) was documented in a study of T-cell reconstitution after alpha-beta-depleted transplantation in children. Researchers prepared the TCRbeta library using unique molecular identifiers, the study reports. TCRdb reprocessed the PCR reads with MiXCR, giving one entry per CDR3 protein. The sample records hundreds of thousands of distinct CDR3 sequences, over 9.5% being singletons. This clonotype was observed a few times. Its target is unknown. General study findings and limits: High day-60 TCRbeta diversity in some patients came from surviving recipient T cells and thymic progenitors. Among T cells one year after transplant, newly produced cells accounted for most counts and diversity. Alpha-beta T cells present about two months after transplant were reported to originate from several hundred expanded graft clones.

The sequence came from a child under 10 years old with inherited bone marrow failure, due to receive a stem cell transplant. The sequences come from PBMCs, collected before TCRalphabeta/CD19-depleted stem cell transplant.

CDR3 residues: CATLRTGYNEQFF. In nucleotides, the CDR3 is TGCGCCACCCTCCGGACGGGTTACAATGAGCAGTTCTTC. The V call is TRBV10-2, the J call TRBJ2-1; D is unresolved. V dropped 10 bases and J dropped 4 bases, with 14 bases sitting between them. Germline loops: CDR1 WSHSY, CDR2 SAAADI. The CDR3 loop spans 13 amino acids.